This T cell receptor (beta chain) was obtained from a study of preoperative IRX-2 immunotherapy in early breast cancer. Trimming shortened V by 0 bases and J by 12 bases, and 9 bases separated the two germline ends. Germline CDR1 and CDR2: DFQATT and SNEGSKA (reference sequence). This CDR3 has 11 residues. Treatment noted: preoperative locoregional IRX-2 cytokine immunotherapy. Preoperative locoregional IRX-2 cytokine immunotherapy was tested in the phase Ib source study. The assay was immunoSEQ multiplex PCR, and TCRdb's table has in-frame clones only and misses some. This table holds about 62,000 clones, approximately 94% found once.

The J gene is TRBJ2-1, the V gene TRBV20-1; D call uncertain. The sample was acquired from a patient treated with IRX-2 immunotherapy. The receptor was derived from a human donor with breast cancer. For the CDR3, the DNA is TGCAGTGCTAGAGATTGGGCTAGGCAGTTCTTC. Protein: CSARDWARQFF.